These 17 T cell receptor beta chains were sequenced from one sample in a study of post-analysis software for immune sequencing data. These TCRs are of unknown antigen specificity. Unique molecular identifiers featured in each of the TCR beta cDNA libraries. TCRdb reprocessed the PCR reads with MiXCR, giving one entry per CDR3 protein. Of about 500,000 distinct CDR3 sequences listed, nearly 45% are singletons. Study conclusions and caveats: A handful of TRBV segments appeared more often in patients than in controls, and TRBV5-6, TRBV5-1 and TRBV20-1 were among these.

The sequenced sample was blood. Receptors were obtained from a girl aged 5 to 17 with multiple sclerosis.

The J gene is TRBJ2-1, the V gene TRBV7-3; 8 bases agree with TRBD1. TRBJ2-7 explains the end of the DNA better; the J call may be wrong. The CDR3 consists of 14 residues. Germline V gives CDR1 SGHTA, CDR2 FQGTGA. The DNA of the CDR3 is TGTGCCAGCAGACAATACGACAGGGGCAATGAGCAGTACTTC. Residues: CASRQYDRGNEQYF.

The chain employs TRBV3-1 and TRBJ2-1; 11 nucleotides align to TRBD2. Germline trimming cut 4 bases from V and 13 bases from J; bases unmatched to any gene: 15. The CDR3 is 16 amino acids. Germline CDR1 and CDR2: LGHDT and YNNKEL (reference sequence). The CDR3: CASSPLVAGGLHSQFF. The CDR3 coding sequence is TGTGCCAGCAGCCCGCTCGTAGCGGGAGGGCTTCATAGTCAGTTCTTC.

This clonotype was observed a handful of times. V gene TRBV12-3 or TRBV12-4 combines with J gene TRBJ2-1, with 8 nucleotides matching TRBD1. The CDR3 consists of 15 residues. Trimming at V came to 6 bases and at J to 3 bases, leaving 7 bases not matched to a gene. The CDR3 sequence is CASSGRTGNYNEQFF. The DNA of the CDR3 is TGTGCCAGCAGCGGAAGGACAGGGAACTACAATGAGCAGTTCTTC.

The rearrangement joins TRBV6-5 to TRBJ2-7, with 8 nucleotides matching TRBD2. The CDR3 sequence is 14 residues long. After removal of 6 bases from V and 2 bases from J, the junction contained 6 bases not matched to a gene. The germline CDR1 and CDR2 sequences are MNHEY and SVGAGI. CDR3 DNA: TGTGCCAGCAGCCCCGGGACTAGGGCCTACGAGCAGTACTTC. Its translation: CASSPGTRAYEQYF.

This clonotype was recorded a few times. This chain's CDR3 is CASSQAGSYNEQFF. CDR3 sequence (DNA): TGTGCCAGCAGCCAGGCTGGGTCCTACAATGAGCAGTTCTTC. The gene calls are TRBV3-1 and TRBJ2-1; no definite D call. V was clipped by 3 bases and J by 1 base, with 7 bases between them. This CDR3 has 14 residues. Germline CDR1 reads LGHDT; CDR2 reads YNNKEL (reference sequence).

This clonotype was observed a handful of times. The chain is built from TRBV14 and TRBJ2-1; no clear D. Trimming cost V 2 bases and J 9 bases, with 5 bases left between them. CDR3 length: 11 amino acids. Germline V lookup: CDR1 SGHDN, CDR2 FVKESK. The CDR3 DNA is TGTGCCAGCAGCCAATTGACTGAGCAGTTCTTC. Its translation: CASSQLTEQFF. Full variable domain (missing parts from reference TRBV14 and TRBJ2-1): EAGVTQFPSHSVIEKGQTVTLRCDPISGHDNLYWYRRVMGKEIKFLLHFVKESKQDESGMPNNRFLAERTGGTYSTLKVQPAELEDSGVYFCASSQLTEQFFGPGTRLTVL.

In this sample, this clonotype turned up a few times. The gene calls are TRBV2 and TRBJ2-4; D unresolved. This CDR3 comprises 16 residues. Germline values: CDR1 SNHLY, CDR2 FYNNEI. V lost 1 base and J lost 1, with 11 bases in between. The DNA for the CDR3 is TGTGCCAGCAGTGAAGTGGTCCTGGGGGCCAAAAACATTCAGTACTTC. It encodes CASSEVVLGAKNIQYF.

This chain links TRBV5-1 with TRBJ2-5; TRBD2 might be the D (6 bases). The J call is in doubt because the DNA end fits TRBJ2-7 better. The germline gives CDR1 SGHRS, CDR2 YFSETQ. This CDR3 is built from 13 residues. Written as DNA, the CDR3 is TGCGCCAGCAGCCCCGGACTACCCTACGAGCAGTACTTC. This encodes CASSPGLPYEQYF.

The rearrangement uses TRBV7-2 and TRBJ1-2; TRBD1 aligns across 8 bases. Germline CDR1 SGHTA, CDR2 FQGNSA. The CDR3 loop spans 19 amino acids. V was pared by 0 bases and J by 4 bases, with 16 bases of the junction left unmatched. The CDR3 DNA follows: TGTGCCAGCAGCTTAGCCCCATTCCAGGGGGCGAGTTCTTCCTATGGCTACACCTTC. It yields the protein CASSLAPFQGASSSYGYTF.

The genes are TRBV9 and TRBJ2-7; TRBD2 matches 11 bases. This CDR3 region has 16 residues. The V gene end was trimmed by 3 bases and the J gene end by 2 bases; junction bases not matched to a gene: 7. CDR1 and CDR2 (germline): SGDLS, YYNGEE. The CDR3 region has the DNA TGTGCCAGCAGCGGCACGACTAGCGGGGACCCCTACGAGCAGTACTTC. This sequence encodes CASSGTTSGDPYEQYF. Full variable domain (rest looked up from reference TRBV9 and TRBJ2-7): DSGVTQTPKHLITATGQRVTLRCSPRSGDLSVYWYQQSLDQGLQFLIQYYNGEERAKGNILERFSAQQFPDLHSELNLSSLELGDSALYFCASSGTTSGDPYEQYFGPGTRLTVT.

In this sample, this clonotype turned up once. The chain combines TRBV7-3 with TRBJ2-3, with D tentatively TRBD1 (5 bases). The CDR3 is 15 amino acids. V dropped 2 bases and J dropped 3 bases, with 12 bases sitting between them. Per germline, CDR1 SGHTA and CDR2 FQGTGA. The CDR3 is CASSLFGARTDTQYF. In nucleotides, the CDR3 is TGTGCCAGCAGCTTATTTGGGGCTCGAACAGATACGCAGTATTTT.

The genes are TRBV3-1 and TRBJ1-1; 8 nucleotides line up with TRBD1. Looked up from germline, CDR1 is LGHDT and CDR2 is YNNKEL (reference sequence). The CDR3 has 15 residues. Trimming took 4 bases from V and 3 from J; bases not matched to a gene: 7. The CDR3 is CASSRRGRGDTEAFF. Here the CDR3 DNA reads TGTGCCAGCAGCCGCAGGGGGCGCGGGGACACTGAAGCTTTCTTT.

The rearrangement links TRBV6-6 to TRBJ2-7, with 9 nucleotides matching TRBD1. This CDR3 is built from 17 residues. Losses at the gene ends were 1 base for V and 5 bases for J; bases not matched to a gene: 12. Germline assignment: CDR1 MNHNY and CDR2 SVGAGI (reference sequence). In nucleotides, the CDR3 is TGTGCCAGCAGTTACTATATTAAACAGGGGGCCGCGGACGAGCAGTACTTC. Residues: CASSYYIKQGAADEQYF.

V and J are TRBV4-1 and TRBJ1-6; D remains unclear. V was pared by 3 bases and J by 7 bases, with 16 bases between. In germline, CDR1 is MGHRA, CDR2 YSYEKL. CDR3 size: 16 residues. CDR3 sequence reads: CASSHASAIVNSPLHF. DNA for the CDR3: TGCGCCAGCAGCCATGCCTCGGCTATTGTGAATTCACCCCTCCACTTT.

This clonotype was detected only a few times. This sequence joins TRBV12-3 or TRBV12-4 and TRBJ2-7, with D perhaps TRBD1 (6 bases). CDR3 length: 13 residues. The V end was cut by 3 bases, the J end by 6 bases, with 12 bases between. CDR3 DNA: TGTGCCAGCAGTTTGGATGGGGGCGGCGAGCAGTACTTC. Its translation is CASSLDGGGEQYF.

The rearrangement uses TRBV20-1 and TRBJ2-1; the match to TRBD1 covers 8 bases. V gave up 3 bases and J gave up 9 bases; unmatched junction bases: 16. Germline lookup yields CDR1 DFQATT and CDR2 SNEGSKA (reference sequence). CDR3 length equals 16 residues. The CDR3 nucleotides are TGCAGTGCTAGGTGGCCAAGGACAGGGTATAGGAGTGAGCAGTTCTTC. It is translated as CSARWPRTGYRSEQFF.

V usage is TRBV6-5 and J usage is TRBJ2-5; D may be TRBD1 (6 bases). This CDR3 is built from 14 residues. V lost 6 bases to trimming and J lost 1 base, with 12 bases between them. Germline loops: CDR1 MNHEY, CDR2 SVGAGI. In DNA, the CDR3 is TGTGCCAGCAGAGCGCAGGGGTCCCAAGAGACCCAGTACTTC. It translates to CASRAQGSQETQYF.